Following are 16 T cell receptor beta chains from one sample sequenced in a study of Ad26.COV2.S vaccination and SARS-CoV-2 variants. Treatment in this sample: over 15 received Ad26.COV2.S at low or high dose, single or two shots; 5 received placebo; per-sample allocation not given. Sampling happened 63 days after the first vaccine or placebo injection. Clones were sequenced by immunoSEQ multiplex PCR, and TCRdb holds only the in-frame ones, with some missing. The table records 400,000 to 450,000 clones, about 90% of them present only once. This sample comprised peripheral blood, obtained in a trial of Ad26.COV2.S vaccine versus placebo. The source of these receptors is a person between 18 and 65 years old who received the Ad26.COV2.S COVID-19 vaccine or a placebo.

In DNA, the CDR3 is TGTGCCAGCAGTAAAGACGGGGGTAAGGGAGATACGCAGTATTTT. Amino acids: CASSKDGGKGDTQYF. The V gene is TRBV27, the J gene TRBJ2-3, with a weak D call TRBD2 (6 bases). Trimming shortened V by 5 bases and J by 5 bases, and 17 bases separated the two germline ends. CDR1 and CDR2 from the germline V gene are MNHEY and SMNVEV (reference sequence). There are 15 residues in the CDR3.

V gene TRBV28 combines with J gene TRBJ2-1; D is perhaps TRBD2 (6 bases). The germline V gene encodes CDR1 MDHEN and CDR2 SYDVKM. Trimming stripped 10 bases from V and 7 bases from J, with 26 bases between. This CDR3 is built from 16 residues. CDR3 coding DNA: TGTGCCACCAACTTCTTAGCCGGAGGGCCGGTAAATGAGCAGTTCTTC. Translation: CATNFLAGGPVNEQFF.

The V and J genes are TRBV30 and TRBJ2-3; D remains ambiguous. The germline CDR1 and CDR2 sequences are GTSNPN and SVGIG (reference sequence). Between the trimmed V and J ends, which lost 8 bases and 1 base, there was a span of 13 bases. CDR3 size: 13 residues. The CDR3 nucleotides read TGTGCCCAGGCACTCATGGGCACAGATACGCAGTATTTT. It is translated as CAQALMGTDTQYF.

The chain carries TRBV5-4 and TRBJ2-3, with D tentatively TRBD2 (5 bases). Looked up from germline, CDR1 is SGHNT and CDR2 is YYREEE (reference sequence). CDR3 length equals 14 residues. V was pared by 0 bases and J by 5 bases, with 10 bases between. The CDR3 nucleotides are TGTGCCAGCAGCTTGGCGGGGATCCAAGATACGCAGTATTTT. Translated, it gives CASSLAGIQDTQYF.

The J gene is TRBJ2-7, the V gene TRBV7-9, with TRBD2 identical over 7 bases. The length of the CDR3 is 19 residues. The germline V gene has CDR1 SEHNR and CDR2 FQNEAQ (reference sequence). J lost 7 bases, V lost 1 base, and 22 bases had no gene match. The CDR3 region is CASSLVLSAGVNYLREQYF. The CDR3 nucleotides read TGTGCCAGCAGCTTAGTATTATCCGCGGGAGTAAACTATCTACGGGAGCAGTACTTC.

The CDR3, as DNA: TGTGCCAGCAGCCAATTGCCCCCCGGATTGAACACCGGGGAGCTGTTTTTT. This codes for CASSQLPPGLNTGELFF. The genes are TRBV3-1 (or the pseudogene TRBV3-2) and TRBJ2-2, with D hard to call. The CDR3 totals 17 residues. V lost 2 bases and J 1 base, leaving 14 bases between the germline ends. Germline V gives CDR1 LGHDT, CDR2 YNNKEL (reference sequence).

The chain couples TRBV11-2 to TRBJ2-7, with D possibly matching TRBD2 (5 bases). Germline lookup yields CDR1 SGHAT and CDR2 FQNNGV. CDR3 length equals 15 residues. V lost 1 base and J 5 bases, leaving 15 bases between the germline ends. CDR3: CASSLVGSSFNEQYF. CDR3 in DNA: TGTGCCAGCAGCTTAGTGGGCTCTAGCTTTAACGAGCAGTACTTC.

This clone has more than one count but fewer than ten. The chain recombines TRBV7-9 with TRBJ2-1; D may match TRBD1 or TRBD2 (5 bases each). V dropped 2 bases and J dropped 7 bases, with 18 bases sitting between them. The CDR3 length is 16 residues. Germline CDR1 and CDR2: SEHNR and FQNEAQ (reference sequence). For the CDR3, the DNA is TGTGCCAGCAGCTTAAATGAGGGGTTCTATTTAAATGAGCAGTTCTTC. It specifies CASSLNEGFYLNEQFF.

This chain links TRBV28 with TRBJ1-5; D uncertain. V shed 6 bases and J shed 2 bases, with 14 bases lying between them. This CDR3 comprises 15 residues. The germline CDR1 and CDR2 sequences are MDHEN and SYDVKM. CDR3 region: CASSPSGWGNQPQHF. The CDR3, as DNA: TGTGCCAGCAGCCCGTCGGGGTGGGGCAATCAGCCCCAGCATTTT.

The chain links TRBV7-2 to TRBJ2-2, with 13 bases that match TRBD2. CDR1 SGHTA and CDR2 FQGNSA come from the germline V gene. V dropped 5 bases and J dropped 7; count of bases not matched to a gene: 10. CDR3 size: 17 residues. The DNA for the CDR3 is TGTGCCAGCAGCCCTTCCGGGACTAGCGGGAAGGGCGGGGAGCTGTTTTTT. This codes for CASSPSGTSGKGGELFF.

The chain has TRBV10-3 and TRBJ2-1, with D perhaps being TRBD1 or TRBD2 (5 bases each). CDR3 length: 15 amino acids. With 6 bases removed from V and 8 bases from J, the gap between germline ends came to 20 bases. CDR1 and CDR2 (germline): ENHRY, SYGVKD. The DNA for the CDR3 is TGTGCCATCAGAGGTTTACCACGGGACGGGGATGAGCAGTTCTTC. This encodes CAIRGLPRDGDEQFF.

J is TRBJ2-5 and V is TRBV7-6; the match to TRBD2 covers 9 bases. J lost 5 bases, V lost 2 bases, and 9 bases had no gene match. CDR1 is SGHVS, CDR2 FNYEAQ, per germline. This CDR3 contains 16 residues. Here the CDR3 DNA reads TGTGCCAGCAGCTTACTTCGGGCTAGCGGGATTGAGACCCAGTACTTC. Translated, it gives CASSLLRASGIETQYF.

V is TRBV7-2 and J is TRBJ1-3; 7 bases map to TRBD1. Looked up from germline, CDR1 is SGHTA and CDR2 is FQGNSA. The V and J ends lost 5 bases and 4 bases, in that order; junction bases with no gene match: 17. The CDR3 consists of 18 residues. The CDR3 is CASSTRQGSTLWGNTIYF. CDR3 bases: TGTGCCAGCAGCACCCGACAGGGATCAACTCTCTGGGGAAACACCATATATTTT.

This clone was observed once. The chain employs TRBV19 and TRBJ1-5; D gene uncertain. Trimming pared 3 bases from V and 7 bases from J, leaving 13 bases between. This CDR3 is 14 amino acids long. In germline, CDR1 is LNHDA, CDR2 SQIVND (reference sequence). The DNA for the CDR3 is TGTGCCAGTAGTATGCAGGAGGTGGGGCAGCCCCAGCATTTT. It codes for CASSMQEVGQPQHF.

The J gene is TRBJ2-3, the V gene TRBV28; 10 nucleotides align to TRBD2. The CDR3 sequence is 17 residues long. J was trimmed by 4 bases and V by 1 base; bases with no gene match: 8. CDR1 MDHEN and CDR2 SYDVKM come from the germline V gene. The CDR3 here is CASSLSPSGRGADTQYF. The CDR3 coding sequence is TGTGCCAGCAGTTTATCACCTAGCGGGAGAGGAGCAGATACGCAGTATTTT.

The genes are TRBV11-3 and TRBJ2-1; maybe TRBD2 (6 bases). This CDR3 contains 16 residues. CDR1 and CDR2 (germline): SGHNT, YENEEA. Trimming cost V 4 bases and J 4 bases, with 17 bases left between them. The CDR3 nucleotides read TGTGCCAGCAGCTCCCGGGGAAGCGGGCCATACAATGAGCAGTTCTTC. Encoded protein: CASSSRGSGPYNEQFF.